The source of this T cell receptor (beta chain) is a study of siplizumab effects on memory and regulatory T cells. Study-wide results and caveats: The study found naive T cells seemingly more diverse than memory cells and seemingly major alloresponse contributors.

Each sample yielded about 9.9 x 10^4 assayed TCR templates. The repertoire was sequenced with immunoSEQ multiplex PCR; TCRdb's copy has only in-frame clones and lacks some. The sample has roughly 68,000 clones, roughly 80% seen once. Comments on this clone: What it binds is not known.

Germline lookup yields CDR1 MDHEN and CDR2 SYDVKM. V lost 3 bases to trimming and J lost 6 bases, with 9 bases between them. The CDR3 extends over 13 amino acids. V gene TRBV28 combines with J gene TRBJ1-5; D is unresolved. Material: memory CD4+ T cells sorted from blood. The TCR sequence derives from a human donor in good health. The CDR3 sequence: CASSFPSGQPQHF. The DNA of the CDR3 is TGTGCCAGCAGTTTCCCGAGTGGTCAGCCCCAGCATTTT.